This T cell receptor beta chain was sequenced during a study of cytomegalovirus exposure and HLA in healthy donors. Use of 60 Vbeta and 13 Jbeta primers characterized the PCR. TCRdb keeps only in-frame clones here, not all; method: immunoSEQ multiplex PCR. This sample's table has roughly 100,000 clones. Germline CDR1 and CDR2: LGHNT and FRNRAP. The CDR3 contains 14 residues. V lost 6 bases to trimming and J lost 5 bases, with 16 bases between them. This chain connects TRBV12-5 to TRBJ2-5, with D tentatively TRBD2 (6 bases). Sequencing input: PBMCs. This receptor was taken from a man in his forties or fifties in good health and CMV-seropositive. The CDR3 is CASGGPPRGETQYF. In DNA, the CDR3 is TGTGCTAGTGGGGGACCTCCCCGGGGGGAGACCCAGTACTTC.